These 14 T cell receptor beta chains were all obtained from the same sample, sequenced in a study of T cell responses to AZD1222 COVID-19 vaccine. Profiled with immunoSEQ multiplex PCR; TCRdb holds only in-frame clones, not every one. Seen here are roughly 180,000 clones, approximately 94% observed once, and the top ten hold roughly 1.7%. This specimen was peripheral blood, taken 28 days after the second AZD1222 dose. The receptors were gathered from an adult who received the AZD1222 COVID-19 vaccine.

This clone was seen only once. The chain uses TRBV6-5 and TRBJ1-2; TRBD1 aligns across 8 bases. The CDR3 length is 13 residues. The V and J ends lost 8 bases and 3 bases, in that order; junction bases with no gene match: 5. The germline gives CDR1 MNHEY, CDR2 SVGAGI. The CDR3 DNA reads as TGTGCCAGCGGCGACAGGGGCCACTATGGCTACACCTTC. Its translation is CASGDRGHYGYTF.

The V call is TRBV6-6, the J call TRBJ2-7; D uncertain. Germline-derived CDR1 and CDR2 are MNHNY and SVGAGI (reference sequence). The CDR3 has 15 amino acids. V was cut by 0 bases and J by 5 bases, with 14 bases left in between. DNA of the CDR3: TGTGCCAGCAGTTACTCGATAGGCGTTGGCCACGAGCAGTACTTC. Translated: CASSYSIGVGHEQYF.

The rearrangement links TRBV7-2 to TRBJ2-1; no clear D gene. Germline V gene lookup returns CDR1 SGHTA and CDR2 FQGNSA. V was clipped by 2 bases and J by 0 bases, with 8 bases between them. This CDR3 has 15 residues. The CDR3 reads CASSLNPSSYNEQFF. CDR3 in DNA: TGTGCCAGCAGCTTAAACCCCAGCTCCTACAATGAGCAGTTCTTC. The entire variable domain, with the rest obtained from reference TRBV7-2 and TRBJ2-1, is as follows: GAGVSQSPSNKVTEKGKDVELRCDPISGHTALYWYRQSLGQGLEFLIYFQGNSAPDKSGLPSDRFSAERTGGSVSTLTIQRTQQEDSAVYLCASSLNPSSYNEQFFGPGTRLTVL.

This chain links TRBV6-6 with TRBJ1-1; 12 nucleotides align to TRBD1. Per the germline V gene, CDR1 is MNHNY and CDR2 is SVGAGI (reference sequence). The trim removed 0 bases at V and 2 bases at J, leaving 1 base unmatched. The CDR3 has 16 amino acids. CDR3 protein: CASSYSGTGGNTEAFF. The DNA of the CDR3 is TGTGCCAGCAGTTACTCCGGGACAGGGGGCAACACTGAAGCTTTCTTT.

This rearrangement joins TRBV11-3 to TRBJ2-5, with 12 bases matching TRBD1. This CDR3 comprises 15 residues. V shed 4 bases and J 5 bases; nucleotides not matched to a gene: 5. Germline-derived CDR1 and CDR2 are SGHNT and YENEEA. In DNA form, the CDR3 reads TGTGCCAGCAGCTCCGGGACAGGGGGCGATGAGACCCAGTACTTC. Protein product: CASSSGTGGDETQYF.

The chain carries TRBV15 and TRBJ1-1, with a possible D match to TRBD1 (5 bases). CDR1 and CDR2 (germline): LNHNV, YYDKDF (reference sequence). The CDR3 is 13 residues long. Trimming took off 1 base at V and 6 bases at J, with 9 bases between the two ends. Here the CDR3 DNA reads TGTGCCACCAGCAGAGTGGGGGTCTCTGAAGCTTTCTTT. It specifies CATSRVGVSEAFF.

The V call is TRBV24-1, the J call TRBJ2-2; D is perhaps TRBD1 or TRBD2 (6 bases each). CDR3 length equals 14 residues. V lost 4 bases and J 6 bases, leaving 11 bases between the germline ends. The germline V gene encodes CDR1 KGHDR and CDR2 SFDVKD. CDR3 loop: CATSDRGRAGELFF. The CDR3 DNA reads TGTGCCACCAGTGACCGGGGGCGGGCCGGGGAGCTGTTTTTT.

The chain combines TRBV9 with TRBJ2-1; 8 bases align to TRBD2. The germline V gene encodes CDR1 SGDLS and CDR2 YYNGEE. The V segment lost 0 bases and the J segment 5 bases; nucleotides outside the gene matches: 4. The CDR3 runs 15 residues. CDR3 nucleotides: TGTGCCAGCAGCGTAGAGGAACTAGCGGACAATGAGCAGTTCTTC. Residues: CASSVEELADNEQFF.

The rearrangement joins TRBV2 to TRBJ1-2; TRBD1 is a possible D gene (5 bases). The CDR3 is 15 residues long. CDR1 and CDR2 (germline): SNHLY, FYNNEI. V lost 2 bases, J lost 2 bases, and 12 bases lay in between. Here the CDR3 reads CASSEIRTTNYGYTF. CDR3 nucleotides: TGTGCCAGCAGTGAAATTCGGACAACCAACTATGGCTACACCTTC.

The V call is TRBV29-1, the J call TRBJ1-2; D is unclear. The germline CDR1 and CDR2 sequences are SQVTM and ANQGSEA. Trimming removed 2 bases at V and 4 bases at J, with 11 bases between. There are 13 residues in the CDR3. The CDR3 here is CSVEQAAGYGYTF. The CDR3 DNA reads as TGCAGCGTTGAACAGGCAGCGGGCTATGGCTACACCTTC.

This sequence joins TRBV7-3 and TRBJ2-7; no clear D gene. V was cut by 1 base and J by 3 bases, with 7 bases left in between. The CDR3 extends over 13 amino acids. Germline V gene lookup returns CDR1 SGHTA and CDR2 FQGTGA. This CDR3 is CASSLNSGYEQYF. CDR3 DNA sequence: TGTGCCAGCAGCTTAAATTCAGGCTACGAGCAGTACTTC.

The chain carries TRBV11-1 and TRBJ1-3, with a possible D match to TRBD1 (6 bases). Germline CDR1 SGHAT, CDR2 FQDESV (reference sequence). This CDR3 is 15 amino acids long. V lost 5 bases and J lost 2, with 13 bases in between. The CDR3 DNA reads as TGTGCCAGCAGCCCGACAGGTGGGACTGGAAACACCATATATTTT. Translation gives CASSPTGGTGNTIYF.

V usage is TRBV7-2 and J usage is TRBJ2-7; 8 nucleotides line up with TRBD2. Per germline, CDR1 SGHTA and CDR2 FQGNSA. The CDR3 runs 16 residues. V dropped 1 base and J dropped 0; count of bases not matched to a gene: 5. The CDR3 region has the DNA TGTGCCAGCAGCTTAGAAAGCGGGAGCTCCTCCTACGAGCAGTACTTC. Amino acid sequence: CASSLESGSSSYEQYF.

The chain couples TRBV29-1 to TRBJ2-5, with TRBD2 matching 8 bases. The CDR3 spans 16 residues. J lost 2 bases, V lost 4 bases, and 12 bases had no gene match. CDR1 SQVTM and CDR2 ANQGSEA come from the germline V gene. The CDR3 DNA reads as TGCAGCGTTGCCTCTTTACCCGGGACTAGTCAAGAGACCCAGTACTTC. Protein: CSVASLPGTSQETQYF.